This TCR beta chain originates from a study of T cell responses to AZD1222 COVID-19 vaccine. Trimming stripped 3 bases from V and 8 bases from J, with 10 bases between. The CDR3 consists of 13 residues. Germline V lookup: CDR1 SEHNR, CDR2 FQNEAQ (reference sequence). Produced via immunoSEQ multiplex PCR; TCRdb's table is partial and in-frame only. The sample gives 250,000 to 300,000 clones, approximately 94% of which show up once; around 0.6% is in the top ten. The receptor comes from an adult who received the AZD1222 COVID-19 vaccine. The chain links TRBV7-9 to TRBJ1-4; weak D call: TRBD1 (5 bases). The starting material was peripheral blood, obtained 28 days after the second AZD1222 dose. CDR3 nucleotide sequence: TGTGCCAGCAGCTTCGGGGGTGGGGAAAAACTGTTTTTT. Translating gives CASSFGGGEKLFF.